This is a list of T cell receptor beta chains from one sample in a study of PD-1 blockade in classical Hodgkin lymphoma. Clones were read by immunoSEQ multiplex PCR, and TCRdb kept only the in-frame ones, dropping some. The sample records over 13,000 clones, just under 80% being singletons. Source: peripheral blood mononuclear cells (PBMCs), taken before the second cycle of nivolumab. The receptors come from a human donor with classical Hodgkin lymphoma. Each CDR3 is given with its conserved first and last residue. The D gene is left open where the match is weak. Size values are once, few and many counts, or a class for expanded clones, and some rows have none.

v_gene	j_gene	abundance	d_gene	CDR3nt	CDR3aa
TRBV5-1	TRBJ2-5	.	.	TGCGCCAGCAGCTGGGGCCGGGGGCGGGAGACCCAGTACTTC	CASSWGRGRETQYF
TRBV7-9	TRBJ2-2	.	.	TGTGCCAGCAGCCAACCCCCGGGGGGCAGCGAGGTACGGGAGCTGTTTTTT	CASSQPPGGSEVRELFF
TRBV28	TRBJ1-5	.	.	TGTGCCAGCAGTTTATCGTGGCAGCCCCAGCATTTT	CASSLSWQPQHF
TRBV12-5	TRBJ2-1	.	.	TGTGCTAGTGGCCGAGGACCAAGCTCCTACAATGAGCAGTTCTTC	CASGRGPSSYNEQFF
TRBV27	TRBJ1-2	.	.	TGTGCCAGCAGTTCCAGGTACCTGGCGGGTGGCTACACCTTC	CASSSRYLAGGYTF
TRBV19	TRBJ2-3	.	.	TGTGCCAGTAGTATGTCGCCAGGCCAGGTAGATACGCAGTATTTT	CASSMSPGQVDTQYF
TRBV9	TRBJ2-7	.	.	TGTGCCAGCAGCGTCGACAGTGGAAGTAGAGGTGTGTACTTC	CASSVDSGSRGVYF
TRBV9	TRBJ2-7	.	.	TGTGCCAGCAGCGTAGCCGGACAGTCCTACGAGCAGTACTTC	CASSVAGQSYEQYF
TRBV6-5	TRBJ1-4	.	.	TGTGCCAGCAGTTACCCTCGGACAAAGGAAAAACTGTTTTTT	CASSYPRTKEKLFF
TRBV2	TRBJ1-5	.	.	TGTGCCAGCAGTGAACTAGAGTATAGCAATCAGCCCCAGCATTTT	CASSELEYSNQPQHF
TRBV18	TRBJ1-1	once	TRBD1	TGTGCCAGCTCACCACGGGGGACAGTAAACACTGAAGCTTTCTTT	CASSPRGTVNTEAFF
TRBV6-5	TRBJ2-1	.	.	TGTGCCAGCAGTTACTCTGGGGGTGGACAGTTCTTC	CASSYSGGGQFF
TRBV6-5	TRBJ2-1	.	.	TGTGCCAGCAGTTACTCGGGACACTACAATGAGCAGTTCTTC	CASSYSGHYNEQFF
TRBV4-2	TRBJ2-1	.	.	TGTGCCAGCAGCCAAGGGTTAGGACTAACCCCCTATCAGCAGTTCTTC	CASSQGLGLTPYQQFF
TRBV28	TRBJ2-5	.	TRBD1	TGTGCCAGCAGCCGGGTGGACAGGGCCCAAGAGACCCAGTACTTC	CASSRVDRAQETQYF
TRBV6-4	TRBJ1-2	.	.	TGTGCCAGCAGGCCGGGGTCCCACTATGGCTACACCTTC	CASRPGSHYGYTF
TRBV4-3	TRBJ1-1	.	TRBD1	TGCGCCAGCAGCGAAGCGACCGGGACAGGGATGAACACTGAAGCTTTCTTT	CASSEATGTGMNTEAFF
TRBV25-1	TRBJ2-7	.	.	TGTGCCAGCAGTGAATTCGTAGGGATGTACGAGCAGTACTTC	CASSEFVGMYEQYF
TRBV5-4	TRBJ2-2	.	.	TGTGCCAGCAGCTTGAAAAACACCGGGGAGCTGTTTTTT	CASSLKNTGELFF
TRBV4-3	TRBJ2-1	.	TRBD1	TGCGCCAGCAGCCAAGATTTGTCGGCAGGGGGCTACAATGAGCAGTTCTTC	CASSQDLSAGGYNEQFF
TRBV6-6	TRBJ2-2	.	TRBD1	TGTGCCAGCAGTTACGGGACAGGGGTCGACACCGGGGAGCTGTTTTTT	CASSYGTGVDTGELFF
TRBV9	TRBJ2-7	.	.	TGTGCCAGCAGCCAGGGACACAACTCCTACGAGCAGTACTTC	CASSQGHNSYEQYF
TRBV7-2	TRBJ2-4	.	TRBD2	TGTGCCAGCAGCCGGACTAGCGGGGGGGCTGTGGCCAAAAACATTCAGTACTTC	CASSRTSGGAVAKNIQYF
TRBV5-4	TRBJ1-2	.	.	TGTGCCAGCAGCCTAGACAGGAGCTATGGCTACACCTTC	CASSLDRSYGYTF
TRBV5-1	TRBJ2-1	.	.	TGCGCCAGCACCCAGAGGATGGGGTGGGGTTTCAATGAGCAGTTCTTC	CASTQRMGWGFNEQFF
TRBV5-4	TRBJ1-6	.	.	TGTGCCAGCAGCCCCGGACAGTATAATTCACCCCTCCACTTT	CASSPGQYNSPLHF
TRBV5-1	TRBJ2-7	once	.	TGCGCCAGCAGCCAGTTTCTGGGAGGACCCTACGAGCAGTACTTC	CASSQFLGGPYEQYF
TRBV7-9	TRBJ2-5	.	TRBD1	TGTGCCAGCAGCCCCTCCTTCAGGCAGGGGGTGAGAGAGACCCAGTACTTC	CASSPSFRQGVRETQYF
TRBV5-4	TRBJ1-2	.	.	TGTGCCAGCAGCCCGAACGGGGAGAGGGTAGGTGACTATGGCTACACCTTC	CASSPNGERVGDYGYTF
TRBV9	TRBJ2-1	.	TRBD1	TGTGCCAGCAGCGTAGATGGGACAGGCTACAATGAGCAGTTCTTC	CASSVDGTGYNEQFF
TRBV19	TRBJ2-1	few	.	TGTGCCAGTAGTATAGCTACTCTTTTGAATGAGCAGTTCTTC	CASSIATLLNEQFF
TRBV15	TRBJ1-1	once	.	TGTGCCACCAGCAGAGATCTAGGAGCGAACACTGAAGCTTTCTTT	CATSRDLGANTEAFF
TRBV25-1	TRBJ2-6	.	.	TGTGCCATCCCATACTCCCCTCAACCTAGCTCTGGGGCCAACGTCCTGACTTTC	CAIPYSPQPSSGANVLTF
TRBV6-5	TRBJ1-2	few	.	TGTGCCAGCATGGGTCTCGACTATGGCTACACCTTC	CASMGLDYGYTF
TRBV5-1	TRBJ1-1	few	TRBD1	TGCGCCAGCAGCTCCCGGACAGGAGGTTCCACTGAAGCTTTCTTT	CASSSRTGGSTEAFF
TRBV29-1	TRBJ2-1	.	TRBD2	TGCAGCGTTGATCCTATCTGGGGGACTAGCGCGTTCAATGAGCAGTTCTTC	CSVDPIWGTSAFNEQFF
TRBV7-9	TRBJ2-7	.	TRBD1	TGTGCCAGCAGCCAGCCGGGACAGGGGGCTGGGGAGCAGTACTTC	CASSQPGQGAGEQYF
TRBV29-1	TRBJ1-1	few	.	TGCAGCGTCGGGACCGGGATCACTGAAGCTTTCTTT	CSVGTGITEAFF
TRBV27	TRBJ2-1	.	.	TGTGCCAGCAGTCTGCAGAGCGGCTCTTACAATGAGCAGTTCTTC	CASSLQSGSYNEQFF
TRBV9	TRBJ1-2	.	TRBD1	TGTGCCAGCAGCGTAGGGGGGGACAGGGCAATTTATGGCTACACCTTC	CASSVGGDRAIYGYTF
TRBV5-1	TRBJ1-4	.	TRBD1	TGCGCCAGCAGCTTCGGGACAGGATTTGCAACTAATGAAAAACTGTTTTTT	CASSFGTGFATNEKLFF
TRBV6-6	TRBJ1-5	.	TRBD1	TGTGCCAGCAGTTACGGGACAGGGGGCTGGCCCCAGCATTTT	CASSYGTGGWPQHF
TRBV27	TRBJ2-1	.	.	TGTGCCAGCTTACAGTACAATGAGCAGTTCTTC	CASLQYNEQFF
TRBV7-3	TRBJ2-2	.	.	TGTGCCAGCAGCCTAAAAGGCTACACCGGGGAGCTGTTTTTT	CASSLKGYTGELFF
TRBV5-6	TRBJ2-1	.	TRBD2	TGTGCCAGCAGCTCGAGCGGGGGGAGCTCCTACAATGAGCAGTTCTTC	CASSSSGGSSYNEQFF
TRBV6-5	TRBJ2-5	once	.	TGTGCCAGCAGTTACCTAGGGGGGGGTAGGAAGACCCAGTACTTC	CASSYLGGGRKTQYF
TRBV4-3	TRBJ1-4	.	TRBD1	TGCGCCAGCAGCCAAGGGGACAGGGATAATGAAAAACTGTTTTTT	CASSQGDRDNEKLFF
TRBV4-3	TRBJ2-2	.	.	TGCGCCAGCAGCCAAGAGCGGGACGTATTCGGGGAGCTGTTTTTT	CASSQERDVFGELFF
TRBV11-2	TRBJ2-5	.	TRBD2	TGTGCCAGCAGCCGCGAGCGGGGCCAAGAGACCCAGTACTTC	CASSRERGQETQYF
TRBV7-3	TRBJ2-3	.	.	TGTGCCAGCAGCTTAAGCGGCGCGGGGAAATGGGATACGCAGTATTTT	CASSLSGAGKWDTQYF
TRBV9	TRBJ2-2	.	.	TGTGCCAGCAGCGATTCGTTTCACGGGGAGCTGTTTTTT	CASSDSFHGELFF
TRBV15	TRBJ2-3	.	.	TGTGCCACCAGCAGAGATTCGCGGGGTGGCACAGATACGCAGTATTTT	CATSRDSRGGTDTQYF
TRBV18	TRBJ1-1	.	TRBD1	TGTGCCAGCTCATGGGGACAGCGGAACACTGAAGCTTTCTTT	CASSWGQRNTEAFF